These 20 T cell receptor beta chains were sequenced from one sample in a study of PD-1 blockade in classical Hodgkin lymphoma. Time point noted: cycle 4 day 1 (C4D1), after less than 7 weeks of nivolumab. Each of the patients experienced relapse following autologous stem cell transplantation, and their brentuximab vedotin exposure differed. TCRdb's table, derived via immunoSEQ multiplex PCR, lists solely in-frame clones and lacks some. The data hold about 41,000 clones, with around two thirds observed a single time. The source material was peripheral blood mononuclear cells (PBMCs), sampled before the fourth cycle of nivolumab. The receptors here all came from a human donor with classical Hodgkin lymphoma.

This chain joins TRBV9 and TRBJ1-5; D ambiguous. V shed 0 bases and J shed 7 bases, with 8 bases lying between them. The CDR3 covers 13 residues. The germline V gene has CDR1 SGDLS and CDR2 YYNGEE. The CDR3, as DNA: TGTGCCAGCAGCGTAGGCATGAGGCAGCCCCAGCATTTT. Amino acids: CASSVGMRQPQHF.

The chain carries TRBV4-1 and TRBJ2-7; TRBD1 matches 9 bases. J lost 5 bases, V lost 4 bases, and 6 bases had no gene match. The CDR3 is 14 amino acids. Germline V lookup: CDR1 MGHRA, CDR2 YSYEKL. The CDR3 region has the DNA TGCGCCAGCAGCCCTACGGACAGGGGTGACGAGCAGTACTTC. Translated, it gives CASSPTDRGDEQYF.

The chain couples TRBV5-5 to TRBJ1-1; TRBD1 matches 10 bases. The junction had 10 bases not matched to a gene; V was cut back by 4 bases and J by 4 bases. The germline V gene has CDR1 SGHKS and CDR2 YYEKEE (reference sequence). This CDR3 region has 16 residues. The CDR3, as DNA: TGTGCCAGCAGCCTAGGGACAGGGGAAAGGGGCACTGAAGCTTTCTTT. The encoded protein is CASSLGTGERGTEAFF.

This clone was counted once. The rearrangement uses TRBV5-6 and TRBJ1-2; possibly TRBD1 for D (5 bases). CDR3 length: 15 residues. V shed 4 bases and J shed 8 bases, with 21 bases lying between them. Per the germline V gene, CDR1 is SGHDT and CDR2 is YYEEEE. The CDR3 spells CASSREEFGGDGYTF. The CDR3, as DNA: TGTGCCAGCAGCCGAGAAGAGTTTGGGGGAGACGGCTACACCTTC.

The CDR3 reads CASSQDATLLGSEAFF. CDR3 sequence (DNA): TGTGCCAGCAGCCAAGATGCGACCCTGCTTGGCAGTGAAGCTTTCTTT. The chain uses TRBV14 and TRBJ1-1, with no clear D. CDR1 is SGHDN, CDR2 FVKESK, per germline. This CDR3 region has 16 residues. Trimming stripped 0 bases from V and 7 bases from J, with 18 bases between.

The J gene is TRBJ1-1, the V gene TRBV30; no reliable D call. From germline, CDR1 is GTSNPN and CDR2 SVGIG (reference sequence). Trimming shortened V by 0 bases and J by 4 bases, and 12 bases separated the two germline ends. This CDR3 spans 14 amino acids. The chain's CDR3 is CAWSVPGEVTEAFF. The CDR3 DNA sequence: TGTGCCTGGAGTGTGCCCGGAGAGGTCACTGAAGCTTTCTTT.

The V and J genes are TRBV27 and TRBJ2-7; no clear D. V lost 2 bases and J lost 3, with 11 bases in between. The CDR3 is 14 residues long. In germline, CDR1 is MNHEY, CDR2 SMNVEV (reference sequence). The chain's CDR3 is CASSLGDGIYEQYF. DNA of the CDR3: TGTGCCAGCAGTTTAGGCGATGGGATCTACGAGCAGTACTTC.

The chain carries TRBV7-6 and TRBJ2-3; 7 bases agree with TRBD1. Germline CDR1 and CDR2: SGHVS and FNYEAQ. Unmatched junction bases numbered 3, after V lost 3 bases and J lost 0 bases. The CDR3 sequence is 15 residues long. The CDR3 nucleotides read TGTGCCAGCAGCTTGCCAGGGGGAAGCACAGATACGCAGTATTTT. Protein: CASSLPGGSTDTQYF.

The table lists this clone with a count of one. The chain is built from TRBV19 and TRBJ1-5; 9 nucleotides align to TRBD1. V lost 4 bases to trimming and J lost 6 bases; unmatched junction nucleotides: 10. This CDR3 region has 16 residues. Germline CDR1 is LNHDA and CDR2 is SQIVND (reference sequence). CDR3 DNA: TGTGCCAGTAGTACACGGGGACAGGGCTTGGGTCAGCCCCAGCATTTT. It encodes CASSTRGQGLGQPQHF. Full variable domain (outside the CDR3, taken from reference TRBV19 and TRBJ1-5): DGGITQSPKYLFRKEGQNVTLSCEQNLNHDAMYWYRQDPGQGLRLIYYSQIVNDFQKGDIAEGYSVSREKKESFPLTVTSAQKNPTAFYLCASSTRGQGLGQPQHFGDGTRLSIL.

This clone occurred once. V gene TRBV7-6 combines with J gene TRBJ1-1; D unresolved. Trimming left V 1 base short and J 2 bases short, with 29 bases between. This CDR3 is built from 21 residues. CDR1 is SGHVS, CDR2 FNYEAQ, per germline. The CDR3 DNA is TGTGCCAGCAGCTTAGTGGGTTTTGTTCGGGCCCCCCAGCAGAAAAACACTGAAGCTTTCTTT. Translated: CASSLVGFVRAPQQKNTEAFF.

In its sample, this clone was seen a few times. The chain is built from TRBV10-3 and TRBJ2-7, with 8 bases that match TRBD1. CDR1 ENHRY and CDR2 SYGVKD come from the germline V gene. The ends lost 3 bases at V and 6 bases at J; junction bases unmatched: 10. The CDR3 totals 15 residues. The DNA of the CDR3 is TGTGCCATCAGTGAAGCGGACAGGGTAGGGGCCGAGCAGTACTTC. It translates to CAISEADRVGAEQYF.

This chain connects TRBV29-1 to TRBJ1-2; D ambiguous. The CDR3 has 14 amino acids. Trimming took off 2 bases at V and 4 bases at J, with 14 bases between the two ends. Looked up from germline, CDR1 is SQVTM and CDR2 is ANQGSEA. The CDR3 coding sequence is TGCAGCGTTGAAATTAGTCGGGATCCCTATGGCTACACCTTC. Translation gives CSVEISRDPYGYTF.

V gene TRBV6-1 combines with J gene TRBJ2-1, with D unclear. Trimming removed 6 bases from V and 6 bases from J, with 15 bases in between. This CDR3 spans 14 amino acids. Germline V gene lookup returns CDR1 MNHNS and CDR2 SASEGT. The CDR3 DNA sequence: TGTGCCAGCAGAGCTGAACCAGTAGGCAATGAGCAGTTCTTC. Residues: CASRAEPVGNEQFF.

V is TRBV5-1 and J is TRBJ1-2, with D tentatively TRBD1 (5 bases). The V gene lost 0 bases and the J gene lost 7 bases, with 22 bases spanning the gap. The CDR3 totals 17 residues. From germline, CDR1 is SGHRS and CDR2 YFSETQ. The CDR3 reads CASSLVPTGTGTIGYTF. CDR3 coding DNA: TGCGCCAGCAGCTTGGTGCCTACCGGGACCGGGACTATTGGCTACACCTTC.

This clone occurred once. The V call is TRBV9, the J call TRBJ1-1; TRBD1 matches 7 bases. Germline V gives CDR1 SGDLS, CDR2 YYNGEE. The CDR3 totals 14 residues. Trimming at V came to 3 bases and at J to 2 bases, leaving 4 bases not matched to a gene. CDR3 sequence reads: CASSAGDRNTEAFF. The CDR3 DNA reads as TGTGCCAGCAGCGCTGGGGACAGAAACACTGAAGCTTTCTTT.

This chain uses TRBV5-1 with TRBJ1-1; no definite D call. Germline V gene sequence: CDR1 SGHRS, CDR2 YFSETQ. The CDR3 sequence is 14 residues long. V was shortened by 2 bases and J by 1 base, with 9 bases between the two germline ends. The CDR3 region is CASSFDRGNTEAFF. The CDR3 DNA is TGCGCCAGCAGCTTCGATCGGGGGAACACTGAAGCTTTCTTT.

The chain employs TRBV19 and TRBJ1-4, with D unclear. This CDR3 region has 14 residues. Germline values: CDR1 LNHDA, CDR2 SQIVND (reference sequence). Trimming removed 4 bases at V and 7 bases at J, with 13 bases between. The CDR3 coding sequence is TGTGCCAGTAGTACCGTTCCTCGGGGTGAAAAACTGTTTTTT. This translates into CASSTVPRGEKLFF.

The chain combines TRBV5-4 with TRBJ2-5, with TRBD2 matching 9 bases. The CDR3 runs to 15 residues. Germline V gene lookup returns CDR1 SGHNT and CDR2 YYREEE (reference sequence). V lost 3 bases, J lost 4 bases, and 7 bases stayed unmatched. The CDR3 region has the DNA TGTGCCAGCAGCTCGAATAGCGGGGGAGGAGAGACCCAGTACTTC. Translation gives CASSSNSGGGETQYF. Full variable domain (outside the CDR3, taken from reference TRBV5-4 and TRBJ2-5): ETGVTQSPTHLIKTRGQQVTLRCSSQSGHNTVSWYQQALGQGPQFIFQYYREEENGRGNFPPRFSGLQFPNYSSELNVNALELDDSALYLCASSSNSGGGETQYFGPGTRLLVL.

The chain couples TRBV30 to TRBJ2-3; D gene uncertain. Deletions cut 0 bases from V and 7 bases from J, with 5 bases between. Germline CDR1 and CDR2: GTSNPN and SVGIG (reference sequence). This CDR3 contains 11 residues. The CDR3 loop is CAWSVENTQYF. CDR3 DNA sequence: TGTGCCTGGAGTGTAGAGAATACGCAGTATTTT.

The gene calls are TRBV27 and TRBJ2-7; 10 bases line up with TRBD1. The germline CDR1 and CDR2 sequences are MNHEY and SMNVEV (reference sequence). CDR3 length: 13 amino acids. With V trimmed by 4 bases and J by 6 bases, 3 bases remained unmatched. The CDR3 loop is CASSWGQGLEQYF. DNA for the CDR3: TGTGCCAGCAGTTGGGGACAGGGGCTCGAGCAGTACTTC.